Presented here are 20 T cell receptor beta chains from one specimen sequenced in a study of cytomegalovirus exposure and HLA in healthy donors. PCR was performed using 60 Vbeta and 13 Jbeta primers. Only in-frame clones appear in the TCRdb table, and some are missing; sequencing was by immunoSEQ multiplex PCR. Its listing shows over 200,000 clones. The sample was PBMCs. These receptors were taken from a woman under 40 in good health and CMV-seropositive.

V is TRBV7-2 and J is TRBJ2-2, with a possible D match to TRBD1 (6 bases). The CDR3 has 14 residues. The V end was cut by 1 base, the J end by 7 bases, with 10 bases between. Germline-derived CDR1 and CDR2 are SGHTA and FQGNSA. As DNA, the CDR3 is TGTGCCAGCAGCTTAGATCAGGGGATCGGGGAGCTGTTTTTT. Its translation: CASSLDQGIGELFF.

The V gene is TRBV18, the J gene TRBJ2-2; D gene unclear. Germline lookup yields CDR1 KGHSH and CDR2 LQKENI. CDR3 length equals 15 residues. V was shortened by 3 bases and J by 0 bases, with 8 bases between the two germline ends. The CDR3 coding sequence is TGTGCCAGCTCACCGACTCGGACGAACACCGGGGAGCTGTTTTTT. Protein sequence: CASSPTRTNTGELFF. Filled out from reference TRBV18 and TRBJ2-2, the complete variable domain reads NAGVMQNPRHLVRRRGQEARLRCSPMKGHSHVYWYRQLPEEGLKFMVYLQKENIIDESGMPKERFSAEFPKEGPSILRIQQVVRGDSAAYFCASSPTRTNTGELFFGEGSRLTVL.

The chain is built from TRBV9 and TRBJ2-1, with D possibly matching TRBD2 (5 bases). The V end lost 0 bases, the J end lost 4 bases, and 14 bases lay between the germline ends. Germline assignment: CDR1 SGDLS and CDR2 YYNGEE. There are 16 residues in the CDR3. DNA of the CDR3: TGTGCCAGCAGCGTAGGGGGTGGGGAGTGGTACAATGAGCAGTTCTTC. Protein: CASSVGGGEWYNEQFF.

J is TRBJ1-5 and V is TRBV2; weak D call: TRBD1 (5 bases). The CDR3 covers 13 residues. Trimming left V 4 bases short and J 3 bases short, with 7 bases between. Germline values: CDR1 SNHLY, CDR2 FYNNEI. This CDR3 reads CASSGQINQPQHF. In DNA form, the CDR3 reads TGTGCCAGCAGTGGACAGATCAATCAGCCCCAGCATTTT.

J is TRBJ2-2 and V is TRBV7-9; weak D call: TRBD2 (6 bases). The germline gives CDR1 SEHNR, CDR2 FQNEAQ (reference sequence). The CDR3 runs to 17 residues. The V end lost 4 bases, the J end lost 3 bases, and 18 bases lay between the germline ends. This CDR3 is CASSSRGKERDTGELFF. CDR3 DNA: TGTGCCAGCAGCTCCCGGGGGAAGGAAAGGGACACCGGGGAGCTGTTTTTT.

CDR3 amino acids: CASSVGLGGSEETQYF. The CDR3 nucleotides read TGTGCCAGCAGCGTAGGGTTGGGGGGGAGTGAAGAGACCCAGTACTTC. The genes are TRBV9 and TRBJ2-5; TRBD2 agrees at 7 bases. Germline CDR1 reads SGDLS; CDR2 reads YYNGEE. CDR3 length: 16 amino acids. The ends lost 0 bases at V and 3 bases at J; junction bases unmatched: 8.

V and J are TRBV7-8 and TRBJ2-1, with TRBD1 matching 7 bases. Germline lookup yields CDR1 SGHVS and CDR2 FQNEAQ. With V trimmed by 5 bases and J by 12 bases, 10 bases remained unmatched. CDR3 size: 13 residues. The CDR3 nucleotides are TGTGCCAGCAGCGTCGGACAGGCTCCTTCGCAGTTCTTC. It codes for CASSVGQAPSQFF.

The V and J genes are TRBV5-1 and TRBJ2-7, with a weak D call TRBD2 (6 bases). CDR1 and CDR2 (germline): SGHRS, YFSETQ. This CDR3 is 17 amino acids long. V gave up 3 bases and J gave up 1 base, with 20 bases separating them. The CDR3: CASSSQSRVSGSYEQYF. CDR3 DNA: TGCGCCAGCAGCTCGCAATCACGCGTCAGCGGGTCCTACGAGCAGTACTTC.

CDR3 sequence: CASSMGLAGDEQYF. The CDR3 DNA is TGTGCCAGCAGCATGGGACTAGCGGGAGACGAGCAGTACTTC. This rearrangement joins TRBV7-2 to TRBJ2-7; 14 nucleotides match TRBD2. Looked up from germline, CDR1 is SGHTA and CDR2 is FQGNSA. J lost 5 bases, V lost 5 bases, and 2 bases had no gene match. The CDR3 has 14 residues.

The rearrangement links TRBV10-3 to TRBJ2-7; 8 nucleotides align to TRBD1. J lost 5 bases, V lost 10 bases, and 7 bases had no gene match. The CDR3 contains 12 residues. Per the germline V gene, CDR1 is ENHRY and CDR2 is SYGVKD. The CDR3 DNA reads TGTGCCACGACAGGGGCAGCGGACGAGCAGTACTTC. It is translated as CATTGAADEQYF.

The V and J genes are TRBV10-3 and TRBJ1-1; 8 positions match TRBD1. The junction had 5 bases not matched to a gene; V was cut back by 7 bases and J by 4 bases. Germline loops: CDR1 ENHRY, CDR2 SYGVKD. CDR3 length: 13 residues. CDR3 sequence reads: CAITLDRVTEAFF. CDR3 in DNA: TGTGCCATCACTCTGGACAGGGTCACTGAAGCTTTCTTT.

V gene TRBV2 combines with J gene TRBJ2-3, with D possibly being TRBD1 (6 bases). This CDR3 contains 14 residues. The germline V and J ends were trimmed by 9 bases and 0 bases, with 13 bases remaining between them. Germline CDR1 reads SNHLY; CDR2 reads FYNNEI. The CDR3 loop reads CASTGWRSTDTQYF. The CDR3 nucleotides read TGTGCCAGTACAGGGTGGAGAAGCACAGATACGCAGTATTTT.

Comment on this clone: Compared with germline, one end of the junction differs, possibly owing to a read error. The gene calls are TRBV25-1 and TRBJ2-7; 9 bases line up with TRBD1. The CDR3 is 17 residues long. Germline values: CDR1 MGHDK, CDR2 SYGVNS. The CDR3 DNA reads TGTGCCAGCAGTGACATACAGGGGGCTACCAGCTCCTACGAGCGGTACTTC. This codes for CASSDIQGATSSYERYF.

The chain combines TRBV27 with TRBJ2-5, with D unresolved. Trimming stripped 3 bases from V and 5 bases from J, with 10 bases between. CDR3 length equals 13 residues. Germline V lookup: CDR1 MNHEY, CDR2 SMNVEV (reference sequence). This CDR3 is CASSFSRWETQYF. In DNA, the CDR3 is TGTGCCAGCAGTTTCTCGCGGTGGGAGACCCAGTACTTC.

This sequence joins TRBV14 and TRBJ2-1; D remains unclear. V lost 4 bases and J 8 bases, leaving 36 bases between the germline ends. Germline CDR1 reads SGHDN; CDR2 reads FVKESK. The CDR3 has 21 amino acids. The CDR3, as DNA: TGTGCCAGCAGCCCCTTCTCTTCCATTATGTTTGGGCCCTCTCATTCGGATGAGCAGTTCTTC. Encoded protein: CASSPFSSIMFGPSHSDEQFF.

This chain connects TRBV7-9 to TRBJ1-1; TRBD1 might be the D (5 bases). V gave up 3 bases and J gave up 0 bases, with 8 bases separating them. In germline, CDR1 is SEHNR, CDR2 FQNEAQ (reference sequence). CDR3 size: 14 residues. CDR3 DNA: TGTGCCAGCAGCTTTAGACAGATGAACACTGAAGCTTTCTTT. Its translation: CASSFRQMNTEAFF.

The chain couples TRBV5-1 to TRBJ2-3; possibly TRBD2 for D (6 bases). The CDR3 covers 13 residues. The ends were cut back, 0 bases at V and 5 bases at J, with 7 bases in the middle. Germline V lookup: CDR1 SGHRS, CDR2 YFSETQ. The CDR3 DNA is TGCGCCAGCAGCTTGGGGGGGGTAGATACGCAGTATTTT. Amino acids: CASSLGGVDTQYF.

With respect to this clone: Other nucleotide sequences from this sample produce the same CDR3. The gene calls are TRBV20-1 and TRBJ2-7, with TRBD1 matching 8 bases. This CDR3 spans 11 amino acids. After removal of 5 bases from V and 7 bases from J, the junction contained 4 bases not matched to a gene. Germline lookup yields CDR1 DFQATT and CDR2 SNEGSKA (reference sequence). CDR3 residues: CSAGQGNEQYF. The CDR3 nucleotides are TGCAGTGCTGGACAGGGAAATGAGCAGTACTTC.

This chain links TRBV19 with TRBJ1-5; D ambiguous. This CDR3 has 11 amino acids. The V and J ends lost 1 base and 9 bases respectively, with 4 bases between them. Germline values: CDR1 LNHDA, CDR2 SQIVND (reference sequence). In nucleotides, the CDR3 is TGTGCCAGTAGTATAGGAGGGCCCCAGCATTTT. It specifies CASSIGGPQHF.

The J gene is TRBJ2-1, the V gene TRBV28; 9 bases line up with TRBD1. Germline V gene sequence: CDR1 MDHEN, CDR2 SYDVKM. V was pared by 5 bases and J by 8 bases, with 10 bases of the junction left unmatched. The CDR3 has 15 residues. In nucleotides, the CDR3 is TGTGCCAGCAGTCTAGCACAGGGGGCATGGGATGAGCAGTTCTTC. It encodes CASSLAQGAWDEQFF.